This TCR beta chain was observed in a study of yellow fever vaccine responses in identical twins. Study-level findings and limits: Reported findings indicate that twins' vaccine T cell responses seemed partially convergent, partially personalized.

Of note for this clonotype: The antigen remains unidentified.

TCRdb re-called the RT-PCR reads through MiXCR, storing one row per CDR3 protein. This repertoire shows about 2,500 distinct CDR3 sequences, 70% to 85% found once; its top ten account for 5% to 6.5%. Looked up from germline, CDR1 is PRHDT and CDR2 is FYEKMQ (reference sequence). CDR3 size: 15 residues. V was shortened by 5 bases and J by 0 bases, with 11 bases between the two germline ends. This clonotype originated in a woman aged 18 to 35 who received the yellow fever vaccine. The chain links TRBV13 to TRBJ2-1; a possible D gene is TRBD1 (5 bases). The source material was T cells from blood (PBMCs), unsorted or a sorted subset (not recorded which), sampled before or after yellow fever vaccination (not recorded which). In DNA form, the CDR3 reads TGTGCCAGCAGCATGGACAAGAGCTCCTACAATGAGCAGTTCTTC. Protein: CASSMDKSSYNEQFF.